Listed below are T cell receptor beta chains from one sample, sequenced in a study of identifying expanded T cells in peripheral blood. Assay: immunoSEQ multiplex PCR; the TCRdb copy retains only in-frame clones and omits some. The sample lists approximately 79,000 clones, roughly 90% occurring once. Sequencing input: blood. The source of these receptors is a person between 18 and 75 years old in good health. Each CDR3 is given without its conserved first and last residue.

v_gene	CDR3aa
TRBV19	ASSIERGGDYGYT
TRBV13	ASSLPSRAYEQY
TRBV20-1	SASPRDEQY
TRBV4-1	ASSQVPTDYNEQF
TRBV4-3	ASSPTSGGGGETQY
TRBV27	ASTPSGLGVYEQY
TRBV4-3	ASSRTSGGSSYNEQF
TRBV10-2	ASTISGGSSYEQY
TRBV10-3	AISDSGNTGELF
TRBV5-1	ASSARASGANTGELF
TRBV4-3	ASSQEGSSSPTYEQY
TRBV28	ASSLAGQGASGANVLT
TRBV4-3	ASSQDVGSNSPLH
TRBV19	ASSIDPRGGYEQY
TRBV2	ARRGPSSYEQY
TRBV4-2	ASSQDLVKVLT
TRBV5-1	ASRRRLAGGQSSYNEQF
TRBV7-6	ASRRTNNSPLH
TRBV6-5	ASRRGANEKLF
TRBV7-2	ASSLDGRLYEQY
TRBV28	ASRSPGKANVLT
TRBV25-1	ASSDTTRGLNEQF
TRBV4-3	ASSQVKGNTEAF
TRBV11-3	ASSPRGRSDTQY
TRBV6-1	ASSDNEQLYGYT
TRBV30	AWSGQAEQY
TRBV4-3	ASSQEAVGTGVADTQY
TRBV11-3	ASSRGLAGGPNEQF
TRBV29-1	SVVVSAETQY
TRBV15	ATSREGYGYT
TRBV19	ASSPLGSRFYNEQF
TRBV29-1	SAGGLAGADTQY
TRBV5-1	ASSLVSGGQGGYT
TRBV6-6	ASSTTGGPNYEQY
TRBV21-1	ASRPGRDRGYYGYT
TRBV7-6	ASSPDRGNTEAF
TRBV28	ASSRPSGGQETQY
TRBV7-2	ASSSDRAKETQY
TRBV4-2	ASSQGTANYGYT
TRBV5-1	ASSPGQPQETQY
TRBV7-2	ASNRGYNSPLH
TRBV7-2	ASSLVVNSNQPQH
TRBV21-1	ASSKVSLERSPQY
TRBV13	ASRPSTGANTEAF
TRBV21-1	ASSRRRAGSTDTQY
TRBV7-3	ASSLASEIANEQF
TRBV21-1	ASSLQDRYETQY
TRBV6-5	ASSIGDPSYNEQF
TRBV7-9	ASSSTRTGRTEAF